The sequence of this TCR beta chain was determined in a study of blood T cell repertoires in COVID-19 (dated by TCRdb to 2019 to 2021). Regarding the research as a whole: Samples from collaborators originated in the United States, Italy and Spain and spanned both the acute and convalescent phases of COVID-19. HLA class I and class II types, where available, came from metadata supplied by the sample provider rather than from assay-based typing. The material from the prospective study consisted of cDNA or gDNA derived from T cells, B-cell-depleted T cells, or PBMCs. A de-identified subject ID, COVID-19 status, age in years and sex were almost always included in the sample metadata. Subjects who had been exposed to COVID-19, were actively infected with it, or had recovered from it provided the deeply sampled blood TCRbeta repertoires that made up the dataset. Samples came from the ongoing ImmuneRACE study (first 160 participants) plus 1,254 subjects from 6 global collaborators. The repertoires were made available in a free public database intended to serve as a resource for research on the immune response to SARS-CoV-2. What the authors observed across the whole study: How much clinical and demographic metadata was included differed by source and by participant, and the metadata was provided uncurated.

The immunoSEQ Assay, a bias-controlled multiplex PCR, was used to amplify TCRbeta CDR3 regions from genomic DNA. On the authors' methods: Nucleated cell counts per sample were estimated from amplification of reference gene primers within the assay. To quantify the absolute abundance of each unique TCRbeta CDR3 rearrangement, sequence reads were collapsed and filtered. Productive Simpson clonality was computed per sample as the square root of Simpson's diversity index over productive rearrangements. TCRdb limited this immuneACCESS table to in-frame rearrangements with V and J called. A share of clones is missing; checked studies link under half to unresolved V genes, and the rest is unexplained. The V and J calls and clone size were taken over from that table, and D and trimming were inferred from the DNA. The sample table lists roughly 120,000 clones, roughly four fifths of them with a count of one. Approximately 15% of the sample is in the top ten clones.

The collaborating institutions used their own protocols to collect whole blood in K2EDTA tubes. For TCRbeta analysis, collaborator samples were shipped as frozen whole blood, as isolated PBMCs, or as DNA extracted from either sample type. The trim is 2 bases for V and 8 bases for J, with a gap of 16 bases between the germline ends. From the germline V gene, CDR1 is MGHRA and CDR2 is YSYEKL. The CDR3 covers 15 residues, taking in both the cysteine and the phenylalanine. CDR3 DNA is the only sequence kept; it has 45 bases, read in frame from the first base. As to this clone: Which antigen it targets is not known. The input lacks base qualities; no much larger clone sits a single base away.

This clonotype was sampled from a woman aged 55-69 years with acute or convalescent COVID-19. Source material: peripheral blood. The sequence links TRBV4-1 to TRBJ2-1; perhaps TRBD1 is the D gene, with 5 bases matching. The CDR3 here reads CASSQPGYHLDEQFF. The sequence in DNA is TGCGCCAGCAGCCAACCAGGGTACCATCTCGATGAGCAGTTCTTC.